This T cell receptor (beta chain) originates from a study of early T cells in non-severe SARS-CoV-2 infection. Study-level information: Sequencing targeted bulk RNA from unsorted whole blood, leaving chains unpaired.

This clonotype was recorded a few times. Trimming pared 3 bases from V and 0 bases from J, leaving 9 bases between. Germline V gene data show CDR1 as SGHAT and CDR2 as FQNNGV. This CDR3 comprises 15 residues. cDNA molecules, individually, were tagged with unique molecular identifiers. TCRdb reprocessed the 5' RACE reads via MiXCR and lists one record per CDR3 protein. The data show about 44,000 distinct CDR3 sequences, 20% to 25% seen once. This clonotype was obtained from an adult who was a healthcare worker with PCR-confirmed SARS-CoV-2 infection or an uninfected control (not recorded which). The chain is built from TRBV11-2 and TRBJ2-4; the D call may be TRBD1 or TRBD2 (5 bases each). The sample consisted of whole blood, taken at baseline. Here the CDR3 DNA reads TGTGCCAGCAGCTTTCCGGGGCTAGCCAAAAACATTCAGTACTTC. It is translated as CASSFPGLAKNIQYF.